One T cell receptor beta chain is described in this entry. The sample comes from a study of blood T cells in healthy people across ages. Primers used in a second PCR of roughly 6 to 12 cycles were a sample-barcoded 5' primer and a J-beta primer mix. Each cDNA was tagged by a template-switch adaptor containing 12 random nucleotides. MiXCR was run by TCRdb on the 5' RACE reads, yielding one entry per CDR3 protein. The repertoire holds hundreds of thousands of distinct CDR3 sequences, around 46% seen once, with about an eighth in the top ten. Total RNA, at least 5.5 micrograms per sample, came from PBMCs. The ends were cut back, 4 bases at V and 4 bases at J, with 13 bases in the middle. The CDR3 runs 13 residues. CDR1 is GTSNPN and CDR2 is SVGIG in the germline V gene (reference sequence).

Sequenced input: blood. The clonotype was recovered from a man aged 30 to 45 in good health. The chain is built from TRBV30 and TRBJ1-2; D perhaps matches TRBD1 (6 bases). DNA of the CDR3: TGTGCCTGGAAAGGGGGAGGTTTCTATGGCTACACCTTC. Protein sequence: CAWKGGGFYGYTF. Full variable domain (outside the CDR3, taken from reference TRBV30 and TRBJ1-2): SQTIHQWPATLVQPVGSPLSLECTVEGTSNPNLYWYRQAAGRGLQLLFYSVGIGQISSEVPQNLSASRPQDRQFILSSKKLLLSDSGFYLCAWKGGGFYGYTFGSGTRLTVV.